The next 15 T cell receptor beta chains were all read from a single sample in a study of neoadjuvant nivolumab and ipilimumab in lung cancer. Sequencing was performed with immunoSEQ multiplex PCR; in TCRdb, only in-frame clones are kept and a portion is missing. The repertoire holds roughly 13,000 clones, with 90% to 97% as singletons. Sequenced material: peripheral blood, taken after neoadjuvant nivolumab, alone or with ipilimumab, at or shortly before surgery. All receptors come from an adult with non-small cell lung cancer.

This chain uses TRBV27 with TRBJ2-7, with D possibly being TRBD2 (6 bases). Germline-derived CDR1 and CDR2 are MNHEY and SMNVEV (reference sequence). The CDR3 is 14 amino acids. Trimming pared 2 bases from V and 5 bases from J, leaving 13 bases between. Written as DNA, the CDR3 is TGTGCCAGCAGTTTAGAGACTAGGCCCCACGAGCAGTACTTC. Translation gives CASSLETRPHEQYF.

This chain connects TRBV6-5 to TRBJ2-5, with 9 positions matching TRBD2. Germline-derived CDR1 and CDR2 are MNHEY and SVGAGI. V lost 5 bases and J lost 5; bases outside the gene matches: 9. This CDR3 spans 15 amino acids. The CDR3 bases are TGTGCCAGCAGTCCCGATAGCGGGAGAGGCGAGACCCAGTACTTC. It encodes CASSPDSGRGETQYF.

V is TRBV6-5 and J is TRBJ2-5, with 8 bases aligning to TRBD1. The CDR3 totals 15 residues. The trim removed 5 bases at V and 0 bases at J, leaving 5 bases unmatched. Germline V gene sequence: CDR1 MNHEY, CDR2 SVGAGI. The CDR3 is CASSRQGQYQETQYF. CDR3 nucleotide sequence: TGTGCCAGCAGTCGACAGGGGCAGTACCAAGAGACCCAGTACTTC.

This clone has just a few counts. The gene calls are TRBV27 and TRBJ1-1, with 8 bases that match TRBD1. The CDR3 is 14 residues long. Trimming cost V 4 bases and J 6 bases; bases outside gene matches: 7. CDR1 is MNHEY, CDR2 SMNVEV, per germline (reference sequence). This CDR3 reads CASSYRGGNAEAFF. CDR3 sequence (DNA): TGTGCCAGCAGTTACAGGGGGGGTAACGCTGAAGCTTTCTTT.

The chain is built from TRBV28 and TRBJ2-7; TRBD1 might be the D (5 bases). There are 14 residues in the CDR3. V was pared by 1 base and J by 6 bases, with 13 bases between. Germline assignment: CDR1 MDHEN and CDR2 SYDVKM. The CDR3 DNA reads as TGTGCCAGCAGTTTATTCCAGGGAACGTCCGAGCAGTACTTC. This translates into CASSLFQGTSEQYF.

J is TRBJ1-3 and V is TRBV18; perhaps TRBD1 as D (6 bases). CDR1 and CDR2 (germline): KGHSH, LQKENI. Trimming removed 3 bases from V and 3 bases from J, with 12 bases in between. This CDR3 has 15 amino acids. As DNA, the CDR3 is TGTGCCAGCTCACCCAGCAGGGGCAGTGGAAACACCATATATTTT. Translation: CASSPSRGSGNTIYF.

The chain has TRBV10-2 and TRBJ1-1; D gene unclear. CDR3 length: 10 residues. Trimming cost V 3 bases and J 11 bases, with 7 bases left between them. CDR1 and CDR2 (germline): WSHSY, SAAADI. CDR3 nucleotide sequence: TGCGCCAGCAGTGATCAGGCTGCTTTCTTT. Encoded protein: CASSDQAAFF.

The rearrangement links TRBV18 to TRBJ2-5, with 8 bases matching TRBD2. V trimming: 6 bases; J trimming: 0 bases; junction bases outside the gene matches: 12. Per the germline V gene, CDR1 is KGHSH and CDR2 is LQKENI. The CDR3 is 17 residues long. The CDR3 bases are TGTGCCAGCTCTCCGAATCCTAGCGGGCAGGACCAAGAGACCCAGTACTTC. Amino acid sequence: CASSPNPSGQDQETQYF.

The genes are TRBV14 and TRBJ2-1, with D perhaps matching TRBD1 (5 bases). V lost 4 bases to trimming and J lost 0 bases, with 19 bases between them. Looked up from germline, CDR1 is SGHDN and CDR2 is FVKESK. This CDR3 has 18 amino acids. The CDR3 coding sequence is TGTGCCAGCAGCCGACCACTACCAGGGTTGAGCTCCTACAATGAGCAGTTCTTC. This gives the protein CASSRPLPGLSSYNEQFF.

This chain links TRBV9 with TRBJ2-2; a weak D match, TRBD2 (5 bases). Per germline, CDR1 SGDLS and CDR2 YYNGEE. The CDR3 contains 15 residues. V lost 3 bases and J lost 4, with 13 bases in between. The CDR3 bases are TGTGCCAGCAGCGGCGAGGTGAGGGCCACCGGGGAGCTGTTTTTT. It is translated as CASSGEVRATGELFF. Full variable domain (rest looked up from reference TRBV9 and TRBJ2-2): DSGVTQTPKHLITATGQRVTLRCSPRSGDLSVYWYQQSLDQGLQFLIQYYNGEERAKGNILERFSAQQFPDLHSELNLSSLELGDSALYFCASSGEVRATGELFFGEGSRLTVL.

The chain has TRBV11-2 and TRBJ2-6, with D possibly matching TRBD1 (5 bases). V shed 3 bases and J shed 0 bases, with 18 bases lying between them. The CDR3 contains 19 residues. Germline V lookup: CDR1 SGHAT, CDR2 FQNNGV. The CDR3 is CASSFELAGFRSGANVLTF. The DNA of the CDR3 is TGTGCCAGCAGCTTTGAGTTAGCAGGGTTCCGCTCTGGGGCCAACGTCCTGACTTTC.

The chain is built from TRBV6-6 and TRBJ2-1; 9 bases are shared with TRBD1. Trimming removed 0 bases from V and 5 bases from J; junction bases left unmatched: 2. Germline assignment: CDR1 MNHNY and CDR2 SVGAGI (reference sequence). This CDR3 region has 15 residues. CDR3 nucleotides: TGTGCCAGCAGTTACTCGGGACAGGGCCACAATGAGCAGTTCTTC. Its translation is CASSYSGQGHNEQFF.

In nucleotides, the CDR3 is TGCGCCAGCAGTACGGGACAGGGGGTGAACACCGGGGAGCTGTTTTTT. Its protein is CASSTGQGVNTGELFF. The chain combines TRBV10-1 with TRBJ2-2; 11 bases match TRBD1. Germline V gene lookup returns CDR1 WNHNN and CDR2 SYGVQD (reference sequence). J gave up 1 base and V 5 bases, and 3 bases lay outside the gene matches. This CDR3 has 16 amino acids.

The chain links TRBV5-1 to TRBJ2-1; tentative D call: TRBD1 (5 bases). Germline CDR1 reads SGHRS; CDR2 reads YFSETQ. This CDR3 has 13 amino acids. CDR3: CDYQGSGNNEQFF. The DNA of the CDR3 is TGCGACTACCAGGGATCGGGTAACAATGAGCAGTTCTTC.

The chain employs TRBV30 and TRBJ1-2, with 7 bases matching TRBD1. Germline CDR1 reads GTSNPN; CDR2 reads SVGIG (reference sequence). The CDR3 totals 13 residues. J gave up 4 bases and V 3 bases, and 5 bases lay outside the gene matches. DNA for the CDR3: TGTGCCTGGAGCGCCGACAGGGTCTATGGCTACACCTTC. Its protein product is CAWSADRVYGYTF.